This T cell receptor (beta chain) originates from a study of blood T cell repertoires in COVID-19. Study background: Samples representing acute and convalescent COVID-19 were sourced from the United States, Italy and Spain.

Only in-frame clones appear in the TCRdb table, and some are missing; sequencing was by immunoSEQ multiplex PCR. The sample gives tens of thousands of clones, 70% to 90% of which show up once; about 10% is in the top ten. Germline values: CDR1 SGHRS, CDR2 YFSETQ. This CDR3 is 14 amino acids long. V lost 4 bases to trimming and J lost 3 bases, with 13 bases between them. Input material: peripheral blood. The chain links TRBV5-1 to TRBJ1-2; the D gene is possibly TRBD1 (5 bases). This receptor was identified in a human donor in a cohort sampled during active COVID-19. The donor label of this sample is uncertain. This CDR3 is CASSLDTGDYGYTF. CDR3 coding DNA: TGCGCCAGCAGCCTGGATACGGGGGACTATGGCTACACCTTC.